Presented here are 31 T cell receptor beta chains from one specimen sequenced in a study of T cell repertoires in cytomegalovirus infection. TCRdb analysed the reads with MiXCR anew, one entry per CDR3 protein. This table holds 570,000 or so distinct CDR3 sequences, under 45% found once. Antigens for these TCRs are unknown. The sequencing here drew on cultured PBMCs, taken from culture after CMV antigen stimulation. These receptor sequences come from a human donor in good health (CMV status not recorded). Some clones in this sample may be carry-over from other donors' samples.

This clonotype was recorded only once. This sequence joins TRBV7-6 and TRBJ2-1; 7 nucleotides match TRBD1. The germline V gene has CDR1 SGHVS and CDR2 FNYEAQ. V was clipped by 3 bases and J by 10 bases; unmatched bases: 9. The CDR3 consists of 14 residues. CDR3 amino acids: CASSLDDRVNEQFF. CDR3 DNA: TGTGCCAGCAGCTTGGATGACAGGGTTAACGAGCAGTTCTTC.

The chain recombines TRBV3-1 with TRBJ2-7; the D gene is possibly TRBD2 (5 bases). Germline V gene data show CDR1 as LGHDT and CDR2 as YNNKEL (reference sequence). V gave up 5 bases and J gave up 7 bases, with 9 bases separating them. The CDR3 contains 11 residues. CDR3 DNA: TGTGCCAGCAGCTTCGGGGAAGAGCAGTACTTC. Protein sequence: CASSFGEEQYF.

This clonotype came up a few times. The CDR3 spells CASSPPRLAEPSNYEQYF. The CDR3 coding sequence is TGTGCCAGCAGCCCCCCACGTTTGGCAGAGCCTAGCAACTACGAGCAGTACTTC. The genes are TRBV28 and TRBJ2-7, with TRBD2 as a possible D gene (5 bases). The CDR3 runs 18 residues. V dropped 6 bases and J dropped 3 bases, with 27 bases sitting between them. In germline, CDR1 is MDHEN, CDR2 SYDVKM. The full variable domain, with the rest looked up from reference TRBV28 and TRBJ2-7, is DVKVTQSSRYLVKRTGEKVFLECVQDMDHENMFWYRQDPGLGLRLIYFSYDVKMKEKGDIPEGYSVSREKKERFSLILESASTNQTSMYLCASSPPRLAEPSNYEQYFGPGTRLTVT.

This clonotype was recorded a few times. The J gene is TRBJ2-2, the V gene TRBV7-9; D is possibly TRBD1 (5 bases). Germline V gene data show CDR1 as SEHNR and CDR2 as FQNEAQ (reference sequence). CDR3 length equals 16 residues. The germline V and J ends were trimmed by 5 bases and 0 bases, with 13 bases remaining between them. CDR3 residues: CASSPWGQTNTGELFF. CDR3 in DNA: TGTGCCAGCAGCCCCTGGGGCCAGACGAACACCGGGGAGCTGTTTTTT.

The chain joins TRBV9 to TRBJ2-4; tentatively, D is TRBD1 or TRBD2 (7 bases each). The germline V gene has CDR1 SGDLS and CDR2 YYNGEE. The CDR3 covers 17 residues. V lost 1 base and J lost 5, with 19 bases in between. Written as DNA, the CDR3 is TGTGCCAGCAGCGTAACAGGGGAAGTCCGGGGGGAAAACATTCAGTACTTC. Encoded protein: CASSVTGEVRGENIQYF. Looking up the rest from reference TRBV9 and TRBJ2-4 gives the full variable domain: DSGVTQTPKHLITATGQRVTLRCSPRSGDLSVYWYQQSLDQGLQFLIQYYNGEERAKGNILERFSAQQFPDLHSELNLSSLELGDSALYFCASSVTGEVRGENIQYFGAGTRLSVL.

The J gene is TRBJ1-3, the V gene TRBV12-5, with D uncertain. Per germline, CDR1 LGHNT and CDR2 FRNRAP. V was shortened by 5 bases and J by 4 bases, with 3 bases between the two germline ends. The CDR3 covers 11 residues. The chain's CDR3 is CASGPGNTIYF. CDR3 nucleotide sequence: TGTGCTAGTGGTCCCGGAAACACCATATATTTT.

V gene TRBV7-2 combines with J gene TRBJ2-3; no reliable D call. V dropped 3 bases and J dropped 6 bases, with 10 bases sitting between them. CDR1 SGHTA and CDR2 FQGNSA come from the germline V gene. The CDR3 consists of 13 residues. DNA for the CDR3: TGTGCCAGCAGCTTCCTGTTCATGGATACGCAGTATTTT. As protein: CASSFLFMDTQYF.

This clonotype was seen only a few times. In DNA form, the CDR3 reads TGTGCCAGCAGCCAAGCGGAACTAGCCAAAAACATTCAGTACTTC. Amino acids: CASSQAELAKNIQYF. V is TRBV7-9 and J is TRBJ2-4, with D perhaps TRBD2 (5 bases). The germline CDR1 and CDR2 sequences are SEHNR and FQNEAQ (reference sequence). The ends were cut back, 5 bases at V and 0 bases at J, with 11 bases in the middle. This CDR3 contains 15 residues.

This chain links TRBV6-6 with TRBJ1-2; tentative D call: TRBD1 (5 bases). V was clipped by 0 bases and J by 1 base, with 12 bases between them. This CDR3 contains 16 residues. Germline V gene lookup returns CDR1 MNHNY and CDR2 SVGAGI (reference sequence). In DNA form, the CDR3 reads TGTGCCAGCAGTTACTCTGGGGACGGATTTAACTATGGCTACACCTTC. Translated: CASSYSGDGFNYGYTF.

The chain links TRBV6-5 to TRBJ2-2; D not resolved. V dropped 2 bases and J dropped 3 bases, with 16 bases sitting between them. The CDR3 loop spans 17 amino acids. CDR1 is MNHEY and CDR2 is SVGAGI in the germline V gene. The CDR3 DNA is TGTGCCAGCAGTTACCCCCTTCACGGCGGATACACCGGGGAGCTGTTTTTT. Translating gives CASSYPLHGGYTGELFF.

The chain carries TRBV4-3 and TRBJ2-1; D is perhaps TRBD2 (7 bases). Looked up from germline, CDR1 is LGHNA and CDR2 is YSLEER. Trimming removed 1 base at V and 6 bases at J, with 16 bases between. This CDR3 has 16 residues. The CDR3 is CASSQGRGGLGNEQFF. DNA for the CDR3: TGCGCCAGCAGCCAAGGGAGGGGGGGCTTGGGCAATGAGCAGTTCTTC.

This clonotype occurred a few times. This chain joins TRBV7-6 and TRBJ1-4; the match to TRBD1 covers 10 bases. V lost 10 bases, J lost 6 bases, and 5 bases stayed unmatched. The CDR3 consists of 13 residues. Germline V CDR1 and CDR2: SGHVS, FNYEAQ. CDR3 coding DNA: TGTGCCATCGGGGGGACAGGGGATGAAAAACTGTTTTTT. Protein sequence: CAIGGTGDEKLFF.

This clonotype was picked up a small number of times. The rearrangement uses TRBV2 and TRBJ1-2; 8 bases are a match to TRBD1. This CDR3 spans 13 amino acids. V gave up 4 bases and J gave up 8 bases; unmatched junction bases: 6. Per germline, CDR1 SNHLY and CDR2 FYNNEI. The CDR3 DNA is TGTGCCAGCAGTGCCCGGACAGGGCCCGGCTACACCTTC. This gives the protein CASSARTGPGYTF.

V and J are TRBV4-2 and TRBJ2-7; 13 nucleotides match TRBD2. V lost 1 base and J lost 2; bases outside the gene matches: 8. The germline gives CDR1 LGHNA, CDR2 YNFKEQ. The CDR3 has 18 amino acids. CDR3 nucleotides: TGTGCCAGCAGCCAAGCCCCCCCGACTAGCGGGGGGCCCTACGAGCAGTACTTC. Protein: CASSQAPPTSGGPYEQYF.

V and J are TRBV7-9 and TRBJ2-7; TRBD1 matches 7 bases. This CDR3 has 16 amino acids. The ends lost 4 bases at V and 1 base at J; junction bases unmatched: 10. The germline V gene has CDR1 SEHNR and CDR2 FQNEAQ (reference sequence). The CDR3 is CASSSDPGRGSYEQYF. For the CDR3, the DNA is TGTGCCAGCAGCTCCGATCCGGGCAGGGGGTCCTACGAGCAGTACTTC.

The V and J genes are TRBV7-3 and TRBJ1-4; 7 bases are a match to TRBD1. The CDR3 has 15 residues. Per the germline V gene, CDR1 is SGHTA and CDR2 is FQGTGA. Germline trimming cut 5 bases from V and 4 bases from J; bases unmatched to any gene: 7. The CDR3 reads CASSPWDSLNEKLFF. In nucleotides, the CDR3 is TGTGCCAGCAGCCCATGGGACAGTCTTAATGAAAAACTGTTTTTT.

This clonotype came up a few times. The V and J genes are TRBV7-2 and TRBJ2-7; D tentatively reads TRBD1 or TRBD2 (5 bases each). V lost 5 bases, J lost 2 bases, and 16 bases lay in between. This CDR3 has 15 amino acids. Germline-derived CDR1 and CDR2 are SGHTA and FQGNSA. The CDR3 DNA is TGTGCCAGCAGCCTAACGGGGACGGCGACCTACGAGCAGTACTTC. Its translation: CASSLTGTATYEQYF. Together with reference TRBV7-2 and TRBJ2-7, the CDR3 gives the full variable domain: GAGVSQSPSNKVTEKGKDVELRCDPISGHTALYWYRQSLGQGLEFLIYFQGNSAPDKSGLPSDRFSAERTGGSVSTLTIQRTQQEDSAVYLCASSLTGTATYEQYFGPGTRLTVT.

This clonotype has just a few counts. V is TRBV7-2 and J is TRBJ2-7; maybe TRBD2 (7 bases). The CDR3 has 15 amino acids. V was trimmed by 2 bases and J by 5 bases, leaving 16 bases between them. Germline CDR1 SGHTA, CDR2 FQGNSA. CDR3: CASSLSGTGGHEQYF. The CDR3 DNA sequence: TGTGCCAGCAGCTTATCGGGCACCGGGGGGCACGAGCAGTACTTC.

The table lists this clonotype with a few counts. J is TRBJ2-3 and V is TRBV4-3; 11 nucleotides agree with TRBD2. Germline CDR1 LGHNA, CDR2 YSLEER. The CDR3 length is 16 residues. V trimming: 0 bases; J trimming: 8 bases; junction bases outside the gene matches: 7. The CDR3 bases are TGCGCCAGCAGCCAAGAAGGTGCCCTAGCGGGAGGTACGCAGTATTTT. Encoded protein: CASSQEGALAGGTQYF.

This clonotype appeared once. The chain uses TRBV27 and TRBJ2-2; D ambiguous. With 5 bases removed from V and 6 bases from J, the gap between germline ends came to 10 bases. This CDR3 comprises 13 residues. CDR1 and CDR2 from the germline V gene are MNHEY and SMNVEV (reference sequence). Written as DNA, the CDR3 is TGTGCCAGCAGTCCGGTCAGGTCCGGGGAGCTGTTTTTT. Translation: CASSPVRSGELFF.

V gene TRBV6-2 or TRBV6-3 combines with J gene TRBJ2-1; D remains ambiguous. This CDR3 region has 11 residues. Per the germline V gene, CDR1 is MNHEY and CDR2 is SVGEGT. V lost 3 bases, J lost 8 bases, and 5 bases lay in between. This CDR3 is CASSYPDEQFF. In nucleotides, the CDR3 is TGTGCCAGCAGTTATCCGGATGAGCAGTTCTTC.

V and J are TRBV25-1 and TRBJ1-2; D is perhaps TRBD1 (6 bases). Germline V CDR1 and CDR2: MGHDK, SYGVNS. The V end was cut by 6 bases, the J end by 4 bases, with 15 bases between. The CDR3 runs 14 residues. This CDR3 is CASRMTGQSYGYTF. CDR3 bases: TGTGCCAGCAGGATGACAGGACAGAGCTATGGCTACACCTTC.

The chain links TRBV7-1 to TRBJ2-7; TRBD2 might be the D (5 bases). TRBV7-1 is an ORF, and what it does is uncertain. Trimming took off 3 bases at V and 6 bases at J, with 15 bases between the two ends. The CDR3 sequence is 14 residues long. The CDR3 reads CASSSPFSAGEQYF. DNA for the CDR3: TGTGCCAGCAGCTCCCCGTTTTCGGCGGGCGAGCAGTACTTC.

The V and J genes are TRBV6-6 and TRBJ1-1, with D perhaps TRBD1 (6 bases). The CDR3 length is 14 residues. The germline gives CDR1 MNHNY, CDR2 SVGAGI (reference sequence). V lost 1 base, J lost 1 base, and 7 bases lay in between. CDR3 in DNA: TGTGCCAGCAGTTACTACAGGGAGAACACTGAAGCTTTCTTT. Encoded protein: CASSYYRENTEAFF.

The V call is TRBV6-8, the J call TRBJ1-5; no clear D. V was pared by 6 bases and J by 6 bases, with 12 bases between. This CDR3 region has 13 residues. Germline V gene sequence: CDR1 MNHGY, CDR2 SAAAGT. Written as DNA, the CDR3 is TGTGCCAGCAGCCCAAACGGTCCTCAGCCCCAGCATTTT. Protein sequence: CASSPNGPQPQHF.

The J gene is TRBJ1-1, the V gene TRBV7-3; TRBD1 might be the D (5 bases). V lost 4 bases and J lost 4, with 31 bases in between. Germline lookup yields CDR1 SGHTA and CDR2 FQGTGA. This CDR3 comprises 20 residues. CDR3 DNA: TGTGCCAGCAGCTCCTCGACTTACCGGGACGCCTCAACGAGGGCCACTGAAGCTTTCTTT. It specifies CASSSSTYRDASTRATEAFF.

CDR3 in DNA: TGTGCCAGCAGCCCGCTTCGGACAGGGAGGGGAAACACCATATATTTT. It encodes CASSPLRTGRGNTIYF. The genes are TRBV12-3 or TRBV12-4 and TRBJ1-3, with 8 positions matching TRBD1. The CDR3 has 16 amino acids. After removal of 6 bases from V and 4 bases from J, the junction contained 11 bases not matched to a gene.

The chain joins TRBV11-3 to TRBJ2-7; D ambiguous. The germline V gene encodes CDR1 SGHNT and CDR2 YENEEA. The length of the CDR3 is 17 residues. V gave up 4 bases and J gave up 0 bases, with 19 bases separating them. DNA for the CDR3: TGTGCCAGCAGCTCAATAGGTTCCATTTACCGCTCCTACGAGCAGTACTTC. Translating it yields CASSSIGSIYRSYEQYF. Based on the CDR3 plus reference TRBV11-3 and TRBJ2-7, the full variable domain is EAGVVQSPRYKIIEKKQPVAFWCNPISGHNTLYWYLQNLGQGPELLIRYENEEAVDDSQLPKDRFSAERLKGVDSTLKIQPAELGDSAVYLCASSSIGSIYRSYEQYFGPGTRLTVT.

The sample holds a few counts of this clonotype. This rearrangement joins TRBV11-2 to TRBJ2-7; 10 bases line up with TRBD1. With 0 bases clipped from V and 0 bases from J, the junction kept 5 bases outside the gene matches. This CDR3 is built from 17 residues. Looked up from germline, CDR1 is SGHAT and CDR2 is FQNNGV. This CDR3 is CASSLEPGQGSSYEQYF. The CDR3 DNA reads TGTGCCAGCAGCTTAGAACCGGGACAGGGGTCCTCCTACGAGCAGTACTTC.

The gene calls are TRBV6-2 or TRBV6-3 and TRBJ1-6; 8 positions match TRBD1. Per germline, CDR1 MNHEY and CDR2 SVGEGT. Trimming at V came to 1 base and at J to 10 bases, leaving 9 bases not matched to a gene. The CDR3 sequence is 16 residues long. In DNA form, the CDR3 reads TGTGCCAGCAGTTACTGGACAGGGACGTTTACCTCACCCCTCCACTTT. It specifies CASSYWTGTFTSPLHF.

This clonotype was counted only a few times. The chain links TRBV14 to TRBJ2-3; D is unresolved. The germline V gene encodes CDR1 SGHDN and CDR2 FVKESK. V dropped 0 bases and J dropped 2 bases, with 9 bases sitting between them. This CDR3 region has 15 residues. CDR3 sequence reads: CASSQDVSVTDTQYF. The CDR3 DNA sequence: TGTGCCAGCAGCCAAGATGTTTCAGTCACAGATACGCAGTATTTT.